This T cell receptor beta chain emerged from a study of response to subunit inactivated influenza vaccine. Findings of the study overall: Authors suggested seasonal influenza vaccinations each recruit few new T cells.

Per germline, CDR1 SNHLY and CDR2 FYNNEI. The CDR3 is made up of 12 amino acids. The V gene lost 5 bases and the J gene lost 8 bases, with 9 bases spanning the gap. TCRdb reanalysed the RT-PCR reads using MiXCR and keeps one entry per CDR3 protein. The sample contains about 530,000 distinct CDR3 sequences, about an eighth of which appear only once. This clonotype has only a few counts. Its matching antigen is unknown. V is TRBV2 and J is TRBJ1-4; D gene uncertain. This receptor was obtained from a middle-aged man who received an inactivated influenza vaccine. The sample in question was PBMCs from blood, obtained on the day of vaccination. The CDR3 DNA reads TGTGCCAGCAGTTCTGGGTGGGAAAAACTGTTTTTT. Translating it yields CASSSGWEKLFF. The entire variable domain, with the rest obtained from reference TRBV2 and TRBJ1-4, is as follows: EPEVTQTPSHQVTQMGQEVILRCVPISNHLYFYWYRQILGQKVEFLVSFYNNEISEKSEIFDDQFSVERPDGSNFTLKIRSTKLEDSAMYFCASSSGWEKLFFGSGTQLSVL.